The 22 T cell receptor beta chains reported below all come from one sample, sequenced in a study of vaccination effects on CD4 cells after COVID-19 (dated by TCRdb to between 2021 and 2024). What these receptors recognize is not known. In the ViraFEST assay, PBMC were stimulated with viral peptide pools, and antigen-specific CD4+ T cell clonotypes were then identified by expansion using TCR sequencing. After less than eleven days of culture, CD4+ T cells were isolated with the EasySep CD4+ T cell isolation kit. Participants received two doses of either the BNT162b2 or the mRNA-1273 mRNA SARS-CoV-2 vaccine. Library preparation employed the immunoSEQ multiplex PCR assay. In its TCRdb copy, this immuneACCESS table keeps in-frame sequences only and misses some clones. Where compared with another copy, unresolved V genes explain less than half of these, and the others have no known cause. This sample holds 25,000 to 30,000 clones; over 70% were observed only once. About 9.4% of the sample is taken by the ten largest.

Source: CD4+ T cells from PBMCs cultured with HCoV-NL63 spike peptides, taken after COVID-19 vaccination. The sample's cell subset or site, from its label and the paper: HCoV-NL63 spike overlapping peptide pool stimulation. The receptors shown here come from a human donor who received a COVID-19 vaccine.

This chain uses TRBV4-1 with TRBJ2-1; possibly TRBD1 for D (5 bases). The V end was cut by 0 bases, the J end by 2 bases, with 14 bases between. CDR1 and CDR2 from the germline V gene are MGHRA and YSYEKL. This CDR3 is 17 amino acids long. CDR3 DNA sequence: TGCGCCAGCAGCCAAGAAAATATGGGGCTAGCCTACAATGAGCAGTTCTTC. It is translated as CASSQENMGLAYNEQFF.

This clone was counted a single time. The CDR3 sequence: CSVFRPGSKRFLDTEAFF. CDR3 in DNA: TGCAGCGTTTTCCGCCCGGGGAGTAAACGGTTTTTGGACACTGAAGCTTTCTTT. The rearrangement links TRBV29-1 to TRBJ1-1; D remains unclear. The CDR3 has 18 amino acids. V lost 5 bases, J lost 3 bases, and 28 bases lay in between. Germline V gene lookup returns CDR1 SQVTM and CDR2 ANQGSEA.

This clone was detected only a few times. The chain recombines TRBV25-1 with TRBJ2-7, with D maybe TRBD2 (6 bases). The V gene's germline CDR1 is MGHDK and CDR2 SYGVNS. With 2 bases removed from V and 2 bases from J, the gap between germline ends came to 7 bases. This CDR3 has 13 amino acids. The CDR3 loop reads CASSEGGTYEQYF. The CDR3 coding sequence is TGTGCCAGCAGTGAAGGGGGGACCTACGAGCAGTACTTC.

The rearrangement links TRBV18 to TRBJ2-1; 8 bases align to TRBD1. This CDR3 has 20 amino acids. Germline CDR1 KGHSH, CDR2 LQKENI. With V trimmed by 0 bases and J by 6 bases, 19 bases remained unmatched. The CDR3 bases are TGTGCCAGCTCACCACCGTTGGCGTTCAGGACAGGGCAAAATCCCAATGAGCAGTTCTTC. Protein: CASSPPLAFRTGQNPNEQFF.

J is TRBJ2-3 and V is TRBV6-2 or TRBV6-3, with D perhaps TRBD1 (6 bases). The V gene lost 4 bases and the J gene lost 2 bases, with 10 bases spanning the gap. The CDR3 runs to 14 residues. Germline V gene lookup returns CDR1 MNHEY and CDR2 SVGEGT. CDR3 protein: CASSSGQLTDTQYF. The DNA for the CDR3 is TGTGCCAGCAGTTCTGGACAGCTCACAGATACGCAGTATTTT.

V gene TRBV11-3 combines with J gene TRBJ2-5; 7 bases fit TRBD2. The germline CDR1 and CDR2 sequences are SGHNT and YENEEA. The length of the CDR3 is 16 residues. Trimming at V came to 1 base and at J to 2 bases, leaving 7 bases not matched to a gene. The CDR3 is CASSLGGWREQETQYF. The CDR3 DNA follows: TGTGCCAGCAGCTTAGGGGGATGGCGGGAGCAAGAGACCCAGTACTTC.

This clone was detected only once. The chain joins TRBV3-1 (or the pseudogene TRBV3-2) to TRBJ1-2; the match to TRBD1 covers 11 bases. With 5 bases clipped from V and 8 bases from J, the junction kept 7 bases outside the gene matches. In germline, CDR1 is LGHDT, CDR2 YNNKEL (reference sequence). The CDR3 has 14 residues. DNA for the CDR3: TGTGCCAGCAGCGATGGACAGGGGGCAGGAGGCTACACCTTC. It specifies CASSDGQGAGGYTF.

This chain uses TRBV6-2 or TRBV6-3 with TRBJ2-7, with a possible D match to TRBD1 (6 bases). Germline CDR1 MNHEY, CDR2 SVGEGT. The CDR3 loop spans 13 amino acids. V dropped 4 bases and J dropped 0 bases, with 7 bases sitting between them. The CDR3 DNA reads as TGTGCCAGCAGTTTGACAGGCTCCTACGAGCAGTACTTC. This codes for CASSLTGSYEQYF.

The rearrangement joins TRBV3-1 (or the pseudogene TRBV3-2) to TRBJ1-5; 11 bases are shared with TRBD1. Germline lookup yields CDR1 LGHDT and CDR2 YNNKEL (reference sequence). The V segment lost 5 bases and the J segment 1 base; nucleotides outside the gene matches: 4. This CDR3 has 16 residues. CDR3 region: CASSSWTGGSNQPQHF. In nucleotides, the CDR3 is TGTGCCAGCAGCTCCTGGACAGGGGGCAGCAATCAGCCCCAGCATTTT.

The rearrangement uses TRBV6-6 and TRBJ1-4; 8 bases fit TRBD1. Losses at the gene ends were 5 bases for V and 7 bases for J; bases not matched to a gene: 12. The CDR3 contains 16 residues. The germline gives CDR1 MNHNY, CDR2 SVGAGI (reference sequence). CDR3 sequence (DNA): TGTGCCAGCAGTCGGACGAGACAGGGGAGGGGTGAAAAACTGTTTTTT. Its translation is CASSRTRQGRGEKLFF.

This chain connects TRBV30 to TRBJ2-5, with 11 bases identical to TRBD2. Trimming removed 1 base from V and 4 bases from J; junction bases left unmatched: 11. The CDR3 has 17 amino acids. Germline V gene lookup returns CDR1 GTSNPN and CDR2 SVGIG (reference sequence). The CDR3 DNA is TGTGCCTGGAGTGGAGTAGTTAGCGGGGGGGCAGTAGAGACCCAGTACTTC. Residues: CAWSGVVSGGAVETQYF. Filled out from reference TRBV30 and TRBJ2-5, the complete variable domain reads SQTIHQWPATLVQPVGSPLSLECTVEGTSNPNLYWYRQAAGRGLQLLFYSVGIGQISSEVPQNLSASRPQDRQFILSSKKLLLSDSGFYLCAWSGVVSGGAVETQYFGPGTRLLVL.

J is TRBJ2-1 and V is TRBV11-2; 7 bases map to TRBD1. V was pared by 1 base and J by 6 bases, with 9 bases of the junction left unmatched. The CDR3 loop spans 16 amino acids. Germline lookup yields CDR1 SGHAT and CDR2 FQNNGV. The DNA of the CDR3 is TGTGCCAGCAGCTTAGCTCCTGACAGGGTCGGCAATGAGCAGTTCTTC. Translated: CASSLAPDRVGNEQFF.

The rearrangement links TRBV15 to TRBJ2-1, with D unresolved. The germline gives CDR1 LNHNV, CDR2 YYDKDF (reference sequence). Trimming took off 0 bases at V and 11 bases at J, with 8 bases between the two ends. The CDR3 has 12 residues. For the CDR3, the DNA is TGTGCCACCAGCAGAGATAATCAGCAGCAGTTCTTC. Protein product: CATSRDNQQQFF.

This chain joins TRBV18 and TRBJ1-5; 9 bases are shared with TRBD1. The V segment lost 4 bases and the J segment 7 bases; nucleotides outside the gene matches: 8. CDR3 size: 15 residues. Looked up from germline, CDR1 is KGHSH and CDR2 is LQKENI. The CDR3 region is CASSQSQGAGQPQHF. CDR3 bases: TGTGCCAGCTCACAATCACAGGGGGCGGGCCAGCCCCAGCATTTT.

The chain links TRBV6-5 to TRBJ2-1, with 7 bases that match TRBD2. Germline V gene data show CDR1 as MNHEY and CDR2 as SVGAGI. This CDR3 contains 14 residues. After removal of 2 bases from V and 4 bases from J, the junction contained 2 bases not matched to a gene. The CDR3 sequence is CASSYAGEYNEQFF. The CDR3 coding sequence is TGTGCCAGCAGTTACGCGGGAGAATACAATGAGCAGTTCTTC.

This clone was observed once. The chain recombines TRBV5-1 with TRBJ2-5; the match to TRBD2 covers 9 bases. Germline V lookup: CDR1 SGHRS, CDR2 YFSETQ. The V segment lost 4 bases and the J segment 3 bases; nucleotides outside the gene matches: 7. This CDR3 is 15 amino acids long. The CDR3, as DNA: TGCGCCAGCAGCCAACTAGCGGGTGGAGAAGAGACCCAGTACTTC. It codes for CASSQLAGGEETQYF.

The V call is TRBV19, the J call TRBJ2-4; perhaps D is TRBD1 or TRBD2 (5 bases each). Germline values: CDR1 LNHDA, CDR2 SQIVND (reference sequence). The germline V and J ends were trimmed by 0 bases and 0 bases, with 12 bases remaining between them. The CDR3 runs 17 residues. DNA of the CDR3: TGTGCCAGTAGTATAGAAGGGACCAGACTAGCCAAAAACATTCAGTACTTC. It codes for CASSIEGTRLAKNIQYF.

This chain connects TRBV7-7 to TRBJ2-1; 9 bases are shared with TRBD2. This CDR3 has 15 residues. Germline loops: CDR1 SSHAT, CDR2 FNYEAQ (reference sequence). Trimming took 5 bases from V and 5 from J; bases not matched to a gene: 7. The DNA of the CDR3 is TGTGCCAGCAGCCCCAAGGGACTAGCAAACAATGAGCAGTTCTTC. Amino acids: CASSPKGLANNEQFF.

Concerning this clone itself: Other nucleotide sequences in the sample specify the same CDR3. The rearrangement uses TRBV5-1 and TRBJ2-7; 10 bases align to TRBD2. This CDR3 spans 15 amino acids. Germline lookup yields CDR1 SGHRS and CDR2 YFSETQ. The V segment lost 2 bases and the J segment 1 base; nucleotides outside the gene matches: 3. The CDR3 bases are TGCGCCAGCAGCTTAGAAGCGGGGGGGTCCTACGAGCAGTACTTC. Its protein product is CASSLEAGGSYEQYF.

V usage is TRBV27 and J usage is TRBJ1-5; D may be TRBD1 (5 bases). Germline V lookup: CDR1 MNHEY, CDR2 SMNVEV (reference sequence). Between the trimmed V and J ends, which lost 0 bases and 4 bases, there was a span of 13 bases. The CDR3 totals 16 residues. DNA for the CDR3: TGTGCCAGCAGTTTATCCTTCGGGACCGTTAATCAGCCCCAGCATTTT. Protein sequence: CASSLSFGTVNQPQHF.

The V and J genes are TRBV24-1 and TRBJ2-5; tentative D call: TRBD1 (6 bases). V dropped 4 bases and J dropped 3 bases, with 14 bases sitting between them. There are 15 residues in the CDR3. CDR1 is KGHDR and CDR2 is SFDVKD in the germline V gene. Here the CDR3 reads CATSDRHAGEETQYF. CDR3 nucleotide sequence: TGTGCCACCAGTGACCGACATGCAGGGGAAGAGACCCAGTACTTC.

This sequence joins TRBV12-5 and TRBJ2-2; TRBD2 matches at 7 bases. Losses at the gene ends were 7 bases for V and 9 bases for J; bases not matched to a gene: 17. The germline CDR1 and CDR2 sequences are LGHNT and FRNRAP. The CDR3 has 16 residues. In DNA form, the CDR3 reads TGTGCTAGTGATAGTTCGGGCGGGAGCTTTTCGAGGGAGCTGTTTTTT. Its protein product is CASDSSGGSFSRELFF.